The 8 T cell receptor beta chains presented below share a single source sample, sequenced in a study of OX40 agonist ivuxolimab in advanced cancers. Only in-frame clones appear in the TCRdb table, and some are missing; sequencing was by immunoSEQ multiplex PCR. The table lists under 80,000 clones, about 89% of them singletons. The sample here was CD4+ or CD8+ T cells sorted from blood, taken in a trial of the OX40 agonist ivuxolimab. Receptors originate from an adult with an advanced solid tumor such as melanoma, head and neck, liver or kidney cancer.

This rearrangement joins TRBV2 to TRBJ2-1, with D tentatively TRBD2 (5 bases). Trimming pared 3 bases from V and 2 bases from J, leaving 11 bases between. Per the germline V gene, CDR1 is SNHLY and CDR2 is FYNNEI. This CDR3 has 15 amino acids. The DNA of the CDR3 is TGTGCCAGCAGTGACGAGGGCGGTGCCTACAATGAGCAGTTCTTC. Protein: CASSDEGGAYNEQFF.

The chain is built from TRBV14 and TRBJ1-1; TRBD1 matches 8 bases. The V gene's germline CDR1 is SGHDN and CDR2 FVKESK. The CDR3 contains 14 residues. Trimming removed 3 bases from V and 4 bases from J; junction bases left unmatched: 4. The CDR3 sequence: CASSQLRGLTEAFF. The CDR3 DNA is TGTGCCAGCAGCCAGCTCAGGGGGCTCACTGAAGCTTTCTTT.

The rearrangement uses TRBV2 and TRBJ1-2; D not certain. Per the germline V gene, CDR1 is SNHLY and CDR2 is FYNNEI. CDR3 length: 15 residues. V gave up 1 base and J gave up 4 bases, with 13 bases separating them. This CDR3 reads CASSEEVQYLYGYTF. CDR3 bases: TGTGCCAGCAGTGAAGAGGTGCAGTACCTCTATGGCTACACCTTC. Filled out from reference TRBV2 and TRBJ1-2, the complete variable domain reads EPEVTQTPSHQVTQMGQEVILRCVPISNHLYFYWYRQILGQKVEFLVSFYNNEISEKSEIFDDQFSVERPDGSNFTLKIRSTKLEDSAMYFCASSEEVQYLYGYTFGSGTRLTVV.

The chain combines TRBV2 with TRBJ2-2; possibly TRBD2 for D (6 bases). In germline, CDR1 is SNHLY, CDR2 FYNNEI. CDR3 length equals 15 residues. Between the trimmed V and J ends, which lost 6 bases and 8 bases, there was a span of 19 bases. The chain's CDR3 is CASSPSDYGSGELFF. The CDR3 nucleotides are TGTGCCAGCAGCCCTTCGGACTACGGATCGGGGGAGCTGTTTTTT.

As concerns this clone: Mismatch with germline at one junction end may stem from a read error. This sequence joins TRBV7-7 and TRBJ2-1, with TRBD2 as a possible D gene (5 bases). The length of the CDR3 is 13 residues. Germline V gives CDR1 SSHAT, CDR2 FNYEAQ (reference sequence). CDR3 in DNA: TGTGCTAGCAGCTCCGGGAACTACAATGAGCAGTTCTTC. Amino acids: CASSSGNYNEQFF. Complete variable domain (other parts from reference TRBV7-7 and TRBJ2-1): GAGVSQSPRYKVTKRGQDVTLRCDPISSHATLYWYQQALGQGPEFLTYFNYEAQPDKSGLPSDRFSAERPEGSISTLTIQRTEQRDSAMYRCASSSGNYNEQFFGPGTRLTVL.

CDR3: CASSAPWLAGAGLQTYNEQFF. In nucleotides, the CDR3 is TGTGCCAGCAGCGCCCCCTGGCTAGCGGGAGCCGGCCTGCAGACCTACAATGAGCAGTTCTTC. The chain combines TRBV9 with TRBJ2-1, with 10 bases fitting TRBD2. The junction had 20 bases not matched to a gene; V was cut back by 3 bases and J by 2 bases. The CDR3 loop spans 21 amino acids. Germline values: CDR1 SGDLS, CDR2 YYNGEE.

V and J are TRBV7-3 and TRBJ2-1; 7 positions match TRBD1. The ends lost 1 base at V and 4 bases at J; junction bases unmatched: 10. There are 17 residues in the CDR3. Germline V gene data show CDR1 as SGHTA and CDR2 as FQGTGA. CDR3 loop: CASSLRKTGKSYNEQFF. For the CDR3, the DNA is TGTGCCAGCAGCTTAAGGAAGACAGGGAAAAGTTACAATGAGCAGTTCTTC.

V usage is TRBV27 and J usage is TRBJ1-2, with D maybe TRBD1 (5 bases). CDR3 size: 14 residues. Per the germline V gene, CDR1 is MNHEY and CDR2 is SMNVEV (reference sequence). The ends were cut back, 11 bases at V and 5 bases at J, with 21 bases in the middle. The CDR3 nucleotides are TGTGCCCTCTGCTCGGAGGGGCTTGGTTATGGCTACACCTTC. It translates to CALCSEGLGYGYTF.